This T cell receptor beta chain emerged from a study of regulatory T cells in long-lasting Graves disease. Noted time point: newly diagnosed GD, antithyroid drugs for less than 3 months. PBMCs provided the RNA from which the TCR library was made. According to the study, TCR beta libraries were built with iRepertoire HTBI primers and CDR3-region Arm-PCR. TCRdb recomputed calls from the multiplex PCR reads with MiXCR, one row per CDR3 protein. The data contain 440,000 or so distinct CDR3 sequences, more than 13% of them singletons. This CDR3 is built from 16 residues. V gave up 0 bases and J gave up 3 bases; unmatched junction bases: 7. Germline CDR1 is LGHNT and CDR2 is FRNRAP. This clonotype was counted many times. These data also formed part of another study, on T cells in Graves' hyperthyroidism and ophthalmopathy.

The J gene is TRBJ2-7, the V gene TRBV12-5; 8 nucleotides match TRBD2. Sequences were derived from peripheral blood mononuclear cells (PBMCs), sampled at new diagnosis, from a patient treated with antithyroid drugs. The receptor was isolated from a woman under 40 with Graves disease. CDR3 region: CASGLVQPGGVYEQYF. The CDR3 DNA reads TGTGCTAGTGGTTTGGTACAACCGGGAGGGGTCTACGAGCAGTACTTC. Looking up the rest from reference TRBV12-5 and TRBJ2-7 gives the full variable domain: DARVTQTPRHKVTEMGQEVTMRCQPILGHNTVFWYRQTMMQGLELLAYFRNRAPLDDSGMPKDRFSAEMPDATLATLKIQPSEPRDSAVYFCASGLVQPGGVYEQYFGPGTRLTVT.